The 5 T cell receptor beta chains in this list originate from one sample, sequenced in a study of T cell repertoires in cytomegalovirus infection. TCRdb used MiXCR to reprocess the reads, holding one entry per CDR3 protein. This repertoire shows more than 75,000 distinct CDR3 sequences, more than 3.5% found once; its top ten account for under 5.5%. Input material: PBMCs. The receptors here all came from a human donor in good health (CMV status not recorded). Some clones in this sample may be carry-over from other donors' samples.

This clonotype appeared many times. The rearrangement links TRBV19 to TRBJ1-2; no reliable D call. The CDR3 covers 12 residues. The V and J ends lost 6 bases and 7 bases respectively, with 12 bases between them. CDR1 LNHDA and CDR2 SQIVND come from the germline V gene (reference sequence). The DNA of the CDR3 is TGTGCCAGTAGGGTGGGGTCGTCTGGCTACACCTTC. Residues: CASRVGSSGYTF.

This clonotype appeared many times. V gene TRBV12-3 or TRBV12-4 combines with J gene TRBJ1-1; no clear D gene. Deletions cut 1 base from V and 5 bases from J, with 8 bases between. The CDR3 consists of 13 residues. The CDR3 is CASSLGRHTEAFF. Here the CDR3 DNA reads TGTGCCAGCAGTTTAGGCAGGCATACTGAAGCTTTCTTT.

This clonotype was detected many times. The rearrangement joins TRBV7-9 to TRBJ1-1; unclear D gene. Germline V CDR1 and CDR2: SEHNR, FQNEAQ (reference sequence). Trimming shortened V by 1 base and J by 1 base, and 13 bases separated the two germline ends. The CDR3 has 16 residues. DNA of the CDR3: TGTGCCAGCAGCTTAGATCTAATAGTGACGAACACTGAAGCTTTCTTT. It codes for CASSLDLIVTNTEAFF.

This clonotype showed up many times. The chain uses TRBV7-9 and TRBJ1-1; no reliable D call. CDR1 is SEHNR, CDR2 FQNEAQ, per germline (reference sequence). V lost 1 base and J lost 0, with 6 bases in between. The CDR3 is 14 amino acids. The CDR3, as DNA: TGTGCCAGCAGCTTAGGCGGGTTGAACACTGAAGCTTTCTTT. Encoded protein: CASSLGGLNTEAFF.

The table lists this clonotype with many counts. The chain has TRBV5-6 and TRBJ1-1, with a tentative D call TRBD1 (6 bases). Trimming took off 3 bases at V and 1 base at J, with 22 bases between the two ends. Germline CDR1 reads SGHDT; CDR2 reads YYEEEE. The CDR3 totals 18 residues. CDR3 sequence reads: CASSSTVRGAKPNTEAFF. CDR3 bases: TGTGCCAGCAGCTCTACTGTTAGGGGGGCGAAACCGAACACTGAAGCTTTCTTT.